The clone carrying this T cell receptor beta chain was picked up a small number of times. The data stem from a study of cytomegalovirus exposure and HLA in healthy donors. 13 Jbeta primers and 60 Vbeta primers were used for the PCR. The data were produced by immunoSEQ multiplex PCR, yet TCRdb's version contains in-frame clones alone and is incomplete. The data contain around 80,000 clones, around 62% of them singletons. The ends lost 5 bases at V and 5 bases at J; junction bases unmatched: 5. Germline V lookup: CDR1 LGHNA, CDR2 YSLEER. CDR3 size: 15 residues. V and J are TRBV4-3 and TRBJ2-2, with 10 positions matching TRBD2. The material sequenced was PBMCs. This sequence was found in a male donor in good health and CMV-seropositive. The CDR3 is CASSAGLARTGELFF. The CDR3 DNA follows: TGCGCCAGCAGCGCGGGACTAGCGAGAACCGGGGAGCTGTTTTTT.